The present entry profiles one TCR beta chain with its context. Its cognate antigen is unknown. The sample originates from a study of cytomegalovirus exposure and HLA in healthy donors. Points from the study as a whole: TCR beta sequences reportedly predicted most subjects' HLA-A and HLA-B alleles accurately. Later on, an analysis tied approximately 17,000 TCR beta sequences to HLA alleles at 0.05 false discovery rate.

A multiplex PCR was run with 60 Vbeta primers and 13 Jbeta primers. TCRdb's copy holds only in-frame clones and misses some; the assay was immunoSEQ multiplex PCR. This sample carries fewer than 120,000 clones, nearly 80% of them seen once, and the ten largest clones take 1% to 1.5%. The germline V gene has CDR1 SGHVS and CDR2 FQNEAQ. The CDR3 is made up of 16 amino acids. The V gene end was trimmed by 3 bases and the J gene end by 7 bases; junction bases not matched to a gene: 12. The chain couples TRBV7-8 to TRBJ2-1; the match to TRBD1 covers 7 bases. Sequences were obtained from PBMCs. The clonotype comes from a woman under 40 in good health and CMV-seronegative. CDR3 bases: TGTGCCAGCAGCTTGGGACAGCCCAAATTTATGAATGAGCAGTTCTTC. Its translation is CASSLGQPKFMNEQFF.